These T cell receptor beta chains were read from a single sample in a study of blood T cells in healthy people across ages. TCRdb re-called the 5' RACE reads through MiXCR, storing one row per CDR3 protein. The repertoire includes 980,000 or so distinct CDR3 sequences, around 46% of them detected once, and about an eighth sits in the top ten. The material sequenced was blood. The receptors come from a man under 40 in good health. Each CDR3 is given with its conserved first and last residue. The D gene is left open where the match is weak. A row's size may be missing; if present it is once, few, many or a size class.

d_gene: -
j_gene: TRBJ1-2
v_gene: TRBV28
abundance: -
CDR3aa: CATGDGYTF
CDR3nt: TGTGCCACCGGGGACGGCTACACCTTC

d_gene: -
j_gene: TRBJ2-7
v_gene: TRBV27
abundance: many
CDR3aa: CASSFLAGTRYEQYF
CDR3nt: TGTGCCAGCAGTTTCCTCGCCGGGACTCGCTACGAGCAGTACTTC

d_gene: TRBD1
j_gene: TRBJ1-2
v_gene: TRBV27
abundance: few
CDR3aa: CASSPTGANYGYTF
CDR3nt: TGTGCCAGCAGTCCGACAGGGGCCAACTATGGCTACACCTTC

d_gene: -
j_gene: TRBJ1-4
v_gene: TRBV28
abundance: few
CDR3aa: CASSSRGAGSEKLFF
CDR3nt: TGTGCCAGCAGTTCCCGGGGGGCTGGGAGTGAAAAACTGTTTTTT

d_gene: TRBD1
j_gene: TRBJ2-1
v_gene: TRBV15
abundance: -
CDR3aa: CATSRDTQGEAYNEQFF
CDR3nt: TGTGCCACCAGCAGAGATACCCAGGGGGAAGCGTACAATGAGCAGTTCTTC

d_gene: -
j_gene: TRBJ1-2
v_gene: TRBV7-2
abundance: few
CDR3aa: CASSLAFKRGGDANYGYTF
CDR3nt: TGTGCCAGCAGCTTAGCATTTAAGCGAGGGGGAGATGCTAACTATGGCTACACCTTC

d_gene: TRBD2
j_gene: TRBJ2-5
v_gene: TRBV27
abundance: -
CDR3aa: CASSTLAGEGGQYF
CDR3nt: TGTGCCAGCAGTACCCTAGCGGGGGAAGGTGGGCAGTACTTC

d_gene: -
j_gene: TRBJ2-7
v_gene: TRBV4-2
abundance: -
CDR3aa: CASSQEVALYYEQYF
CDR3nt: TGTGCCAGCAGCCAGGAAGTGGCTTTATACTACGAGCAGTACTTC

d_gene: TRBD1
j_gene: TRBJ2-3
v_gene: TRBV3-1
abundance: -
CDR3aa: CASSLAGQGWADTQYF
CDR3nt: TGTGCCAGCAGCTTGGCTGGACAGGGTTGGGCAGATACGCAGTATTTT

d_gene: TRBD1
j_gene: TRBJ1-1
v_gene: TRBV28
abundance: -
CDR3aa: CASSLSQGSAEAFF
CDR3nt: TGTGCCAGCAGTTTATCACAGGGGTCAGCTGAAGCTTTCTTT

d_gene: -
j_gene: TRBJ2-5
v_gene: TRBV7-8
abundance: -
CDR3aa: CASSLAIEETQYF
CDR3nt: TGTGCCAGCAGCTTAGCCATAGAAGAGACCCAGTACTTC

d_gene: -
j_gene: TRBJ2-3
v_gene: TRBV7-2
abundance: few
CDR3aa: CASGGRGRTDTQYF
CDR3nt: TGTGCCAGCGGGGGGAGGGGGCGCACAGATACGCAGTATTTT

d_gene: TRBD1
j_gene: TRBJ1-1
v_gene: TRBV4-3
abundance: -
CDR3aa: CASSQPRDRGGITEAFF
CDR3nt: TGCGCCAGCAGCCAACCAAGGGACAGGGGGGGAATCACTGAAGCTTTCTTT

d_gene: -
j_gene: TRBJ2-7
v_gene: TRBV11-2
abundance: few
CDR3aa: CASSLGTGEQYF
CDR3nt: TGTGCCAGCAGCTTAGGGACTGGAGAGCAGTACTTC

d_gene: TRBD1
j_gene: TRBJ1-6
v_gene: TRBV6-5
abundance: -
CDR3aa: CASSFSGQGKNSPLHF
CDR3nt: TGTGCCAGCAGCTTTTCAGGACAGGGAAAAAATTCACCCCTCCACTTT

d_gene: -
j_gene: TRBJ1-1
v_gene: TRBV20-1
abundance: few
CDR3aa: CSARRGGGTEAFF
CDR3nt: TGCAGTGCTAGGCGGGGCGGAGGCACTGAAGCTTTCTTT

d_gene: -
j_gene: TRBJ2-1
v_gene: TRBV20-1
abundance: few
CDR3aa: CSASDSLGVNEQFF
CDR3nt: TGCAGTGCTAGTGACTCCTTAGGGGTGAATGAGCAGTTCTTC

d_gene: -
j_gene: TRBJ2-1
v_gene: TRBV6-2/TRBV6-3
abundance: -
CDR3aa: CVSSWDPDRIGEQFF
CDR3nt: TGTGTCAGCAGTTGGGACCCTGATCGAATCGGTGAGCAGTTCTTC

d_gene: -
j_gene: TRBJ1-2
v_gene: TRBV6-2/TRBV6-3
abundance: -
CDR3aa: CASSPAGAGMDYGYTF
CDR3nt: TGTGCCAGCAGCCCCGCCGGGGCAGGGATGGACTATGGCTACACCTTC

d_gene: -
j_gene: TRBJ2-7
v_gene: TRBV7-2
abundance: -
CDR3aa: CASSKDPGYSYEQYF
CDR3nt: TGTGCCAGCAGCAAAGACCCGGGATATTCCTACGAGCAGTACTTC

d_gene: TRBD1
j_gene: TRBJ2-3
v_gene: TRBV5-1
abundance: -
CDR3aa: CASYVGGYSTDTRYF
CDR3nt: TGCGCCAGCTATGTAGGGGGCTATAGCACAGATACGCGGTATTTT

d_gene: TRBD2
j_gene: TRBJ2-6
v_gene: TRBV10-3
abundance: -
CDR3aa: CAISGTSGANSGANVLTF
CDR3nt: TGTGCCATCAGCGGGACTAGCGGGGCCAACTCTGGGGCCAACGTCCTGACTTTC

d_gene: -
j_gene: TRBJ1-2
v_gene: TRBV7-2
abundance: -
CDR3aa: CASSYDRTNYGYTF
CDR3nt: TGTGCCAGCAGCTATGACAGGACTAACTATGGCTACACCTTC

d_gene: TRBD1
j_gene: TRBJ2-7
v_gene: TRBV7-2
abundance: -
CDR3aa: CASSPWVGQGTEQYF
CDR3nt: TGTGCCAGCAGCCCATGGGTTGGACAGGGCACCGAGCAGTACTTC

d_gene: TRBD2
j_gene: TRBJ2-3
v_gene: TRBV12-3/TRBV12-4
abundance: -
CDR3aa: CASSLGVAGGGTDTQYF
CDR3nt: TGTGCCAGCAGTTTAGGAGTAGCGGGGGGGGGCACAGATACGCAGTATTTT

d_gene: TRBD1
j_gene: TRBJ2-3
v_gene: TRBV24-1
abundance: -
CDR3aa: CATAGTGTFTDTQYF
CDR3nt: TGTGCCACCGCTGGGACAGGGACTTTCACAGATACGCAGTATTTT

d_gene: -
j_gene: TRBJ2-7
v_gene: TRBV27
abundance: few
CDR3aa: CASSPYRDRRLEQYF
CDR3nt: TGTGCCAGCAGTCCATACCGCGACAGGCGTCTGGAGCAGTACTTC

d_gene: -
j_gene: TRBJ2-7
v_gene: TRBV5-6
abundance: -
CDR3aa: CASSGNAGRVYEQYF
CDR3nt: TGTGCCAGCAGCGGAAATGCGGGTCGTGTCTACGAGCAGTACTTC

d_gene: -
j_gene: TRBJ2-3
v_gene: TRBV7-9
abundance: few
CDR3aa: CASSPGQISTDTQYF
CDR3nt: TGTGCCAGCAGCCCCGGACAGATTAGCACAGATACGCAGTATTTT

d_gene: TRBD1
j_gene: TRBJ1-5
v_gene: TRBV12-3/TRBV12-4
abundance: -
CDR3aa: CASGDRLSAAQHF
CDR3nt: TGTGCCAGCGGGGACAGATTATCAGCAGCCCAGCATTTT

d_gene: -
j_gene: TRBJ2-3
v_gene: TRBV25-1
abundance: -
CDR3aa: CASSEPGTSRSTDTQYF
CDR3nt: TGTGCCAGCAGTGAGCCTGGGACAAGCAGAAGCACAGATACGCAGTATTTT

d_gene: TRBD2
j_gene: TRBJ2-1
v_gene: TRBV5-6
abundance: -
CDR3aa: CASSLLAGRAYNEQFF
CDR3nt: TGCGCCAGCAGCTTGCTAGCGGGGAGGGCCTACAATGAGCAGTTCTTC

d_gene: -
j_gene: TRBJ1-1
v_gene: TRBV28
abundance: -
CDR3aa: CASRGFMNTEAFF
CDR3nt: TGTGCCAGCCGAGGATTCATGAACACTGAAGCTTTCTTT

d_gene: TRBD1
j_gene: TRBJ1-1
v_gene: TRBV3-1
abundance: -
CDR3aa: CASSPITGVNTEAFF
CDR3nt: TGTGCCAGCAGCCCCATCACAGGGGTGAACACTGAAGCTTTCTTT

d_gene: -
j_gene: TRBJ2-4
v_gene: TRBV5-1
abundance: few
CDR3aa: CASSLVGTGEDIQYF
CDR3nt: TGCGCCAGCAGCTTGGTGGGGACGGGTGAAGACATTCAGTACTTC

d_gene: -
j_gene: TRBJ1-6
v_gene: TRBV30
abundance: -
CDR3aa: CAWSVQGLWSPLHF
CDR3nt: TGTGCCTGGAGTGTCCAGGGGCTGTGGTCACCCCTCCACTTT

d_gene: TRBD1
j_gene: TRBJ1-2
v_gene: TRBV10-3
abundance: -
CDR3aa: CAISVRGVSNYGYTF
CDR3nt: TGTGCCATCAGTGTCAGGGGGGTGTCTAACTATGGCTACACCTTC

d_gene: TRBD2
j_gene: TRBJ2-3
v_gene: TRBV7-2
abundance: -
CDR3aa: CASRSSGGGADTQYF
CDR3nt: TGTGCCAGCAGATCTAGCGGGGGGGGGGCAGATACGCAGTATTTT

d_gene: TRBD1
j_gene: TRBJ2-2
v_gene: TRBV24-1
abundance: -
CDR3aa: CATSDAGTATGELFF
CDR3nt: TGTGCCACCAGTGACGCCGGGACAGCCACCGGGGAGCTGTTTTTT

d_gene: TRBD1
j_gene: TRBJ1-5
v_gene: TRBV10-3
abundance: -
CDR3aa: CATGQGVESNQPQHF
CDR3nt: TGTGCCACCGGACAGGGGGTGGAGAGCAATCAGCCCCAGCATTTT

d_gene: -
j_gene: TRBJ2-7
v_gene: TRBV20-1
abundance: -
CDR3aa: CSARDQPGSEQYF
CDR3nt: TGCAGTGCTAGAGATCAGCCGGGTAGTGAGCAGTACTTC

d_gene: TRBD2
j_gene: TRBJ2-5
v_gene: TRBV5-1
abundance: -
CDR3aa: CASSSSGLAGLQETQYF
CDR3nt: TGCGCCAGCAGCTCATCGGGACTAGCGGGACTGCAAGAGACCCAGTACTTC

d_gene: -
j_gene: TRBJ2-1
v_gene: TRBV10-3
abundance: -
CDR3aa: CAMSSEYNEQFF
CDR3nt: TGTGCCATGTCTAGCGAGTACAATGAGCAGTTCTTC

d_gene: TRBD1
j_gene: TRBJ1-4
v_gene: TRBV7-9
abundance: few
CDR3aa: CASSGGQGNEKLFF
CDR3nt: TGTGCCAGCAGCGGTGGACAGGGCAATGAAAAACTGTTTTTT

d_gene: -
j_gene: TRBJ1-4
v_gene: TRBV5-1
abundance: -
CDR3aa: CASSSEGMGVREKLFF
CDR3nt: TGCGCCAGCAGCTCCGAGGGGATGGGTGTGAGGGAAAAACTGTTTTTT

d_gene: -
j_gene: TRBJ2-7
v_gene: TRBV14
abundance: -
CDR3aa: CASSQEIWGGEQYF
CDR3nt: TGTGCCAGCAGCCAAGAGATATGGGGCGGCGAGCAGTACTTC

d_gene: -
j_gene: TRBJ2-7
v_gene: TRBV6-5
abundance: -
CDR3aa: CASSYSIRRVEQYF
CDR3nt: TGTGCCAGCAGTTACTCGATTCGTAGGGTCGAGCAGTACTTC

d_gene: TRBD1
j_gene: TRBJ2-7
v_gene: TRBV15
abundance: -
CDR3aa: CATSRELETGGYEQYF
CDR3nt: TGTGCCACCAGCAGGGAATTAGAGACAGGGGGCTACGAGCAGTACTTC

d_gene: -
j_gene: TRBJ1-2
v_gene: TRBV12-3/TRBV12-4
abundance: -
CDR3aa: CASSVAGMAYGYTF
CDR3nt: TGTGCCAGCAGTGTAGCAGGGATGGCCTATGGCTACACCTTC

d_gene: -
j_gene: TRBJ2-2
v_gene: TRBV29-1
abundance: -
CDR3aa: CSVPTLNTGELFF
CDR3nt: TGCAGCGTCCCGACTCTGAACACCGGGGAGCTGTTTTTT

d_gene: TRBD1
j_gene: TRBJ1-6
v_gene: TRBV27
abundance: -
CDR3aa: CASSLSVGQGAFSPLHF
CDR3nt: TGTGCCAGCAGTTTATCGGTAGGGCAGGGGGCCTTTTCACCCCTCCACTTT

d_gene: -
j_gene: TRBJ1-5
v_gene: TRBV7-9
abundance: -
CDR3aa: CASSILTGTGSNQPQHF
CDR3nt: TGTGCCAGCAGCATTCTCACAGGGACGGGTAGCAATCAGCCCCAGCATTTT

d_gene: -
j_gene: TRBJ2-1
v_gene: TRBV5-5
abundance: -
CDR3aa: CASSPLEQWTNEQFF
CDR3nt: TGTGCCAGCAGCCCCCTTGAACAGTGGACCAATGAGCAGTTCTTC

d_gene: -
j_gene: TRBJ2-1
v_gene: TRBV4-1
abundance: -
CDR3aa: CASSTSGPYNEQFF
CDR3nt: TGCGCCAGCAGCACCTCGGGACCTTACAATGAGCAGTTCTTC

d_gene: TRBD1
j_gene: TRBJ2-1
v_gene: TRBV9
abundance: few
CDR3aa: CASSLGTGYATRDEQFF
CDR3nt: TGTGCCAGCAGCCTCGGGACAGGGTACGCAACGCGGGATGAGCAGTTCTTC

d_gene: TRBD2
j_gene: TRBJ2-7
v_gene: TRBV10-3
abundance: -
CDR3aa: CAISKSGGGTYNEQYF
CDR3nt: TGTGCCATCAGTAAGTCGGGCGGGGGAACCTACAATGAGCAGTACTTC

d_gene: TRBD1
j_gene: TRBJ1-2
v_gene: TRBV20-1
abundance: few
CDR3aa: CSAIRKGTGYGYTF
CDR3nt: TGCAGTGCTATCCGTAAAGGGACAGGGTATGGCTACACCTTC

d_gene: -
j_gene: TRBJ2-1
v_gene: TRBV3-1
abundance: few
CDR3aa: CASRPPEGRRQFF
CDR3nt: TGTGCCAGCAGGCCTCCGGAGGGGAGAAGGCAGTTCTTC

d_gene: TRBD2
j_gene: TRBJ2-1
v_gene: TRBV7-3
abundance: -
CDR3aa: CASSLTASGRNEQFF
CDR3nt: TGTGCCAGCAGCTTGACGGCTAGCGGGCGCAATGAGCAGTTCTTC

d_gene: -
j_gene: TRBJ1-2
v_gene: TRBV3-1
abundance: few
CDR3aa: CASSQAGQYGYTF
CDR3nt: TGTGCCAGCAGCCAGGCCGGACAGTATGGCTACACCTTC